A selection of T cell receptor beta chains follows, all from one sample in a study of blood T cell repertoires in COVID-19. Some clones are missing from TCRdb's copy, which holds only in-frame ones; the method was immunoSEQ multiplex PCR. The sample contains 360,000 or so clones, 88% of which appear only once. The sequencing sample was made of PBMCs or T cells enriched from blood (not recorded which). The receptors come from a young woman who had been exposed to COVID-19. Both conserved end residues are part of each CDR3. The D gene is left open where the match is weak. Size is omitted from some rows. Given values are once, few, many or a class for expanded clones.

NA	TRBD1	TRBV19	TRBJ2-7	CASGIGTGVISEQYF	TGTGCCAGTGGCATCGGGACAGGGGTAATCTCCGAGCAGTACTTC
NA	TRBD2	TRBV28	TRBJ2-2	CASSLLADNTGELFF	TGTGCCAGCAGCCTACTAGCGGACAACACCGGGGAGCTGTTTTTT
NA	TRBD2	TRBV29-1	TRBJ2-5	CSVGLAGGGETQYF	TGCAGCGTTGGACTAGCGGGGGGCGGGGAGACCCAGTACTTC
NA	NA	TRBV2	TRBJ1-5	CASRPTVNNQPQHF	TGTGCCAGCCGTCCGACTGTTAATAATCAGCCCCAGCATTTT
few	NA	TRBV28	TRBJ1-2	CASSFQGYGYTF	TGTGCCAGCAGTTTTCAGGGGTATGGCTACACCTTC
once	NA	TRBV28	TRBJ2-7	CASSFIGAPLYEQYF	TGTGCCAGCAGTTTTATAGGGGCTCCCCTCTACGAGCAGTACTTC
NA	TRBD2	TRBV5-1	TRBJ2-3	CASSFSPLAGGQPDTQYF	TGCGCCAGCAGCTTCTCCCCACTAGCGGGAGGGCAACCAGATACGCAGTATTTT
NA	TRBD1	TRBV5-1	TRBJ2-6	CASEQGSGANVLTF	TGCGCCAGCGAACAGGGGTCTGGGGCCAACGTCCTGACTTTC
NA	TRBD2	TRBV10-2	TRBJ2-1	CASSEPLAAEVF	TGCGCCAGCAGTGAGCCCCTAGCGGCCGAGGTCTTC
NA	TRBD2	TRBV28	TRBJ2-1	CASSPTLLAGGYEQFF	TGTGCCAGCAGCCCCACTCTACTAGCGGGAGGGTATGAGCAGTTCTTC
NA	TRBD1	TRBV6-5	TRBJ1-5	CASSYGQGGDQPQHF	TGTGCCAGCAGTTATGGGCAGGGGGGCGATCAGCCCCAGCATTTT
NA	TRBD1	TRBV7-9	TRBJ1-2	CASSQLIGQGRDGYTF	TGTGCCAGCAGCCAACTTATAGGACAGGGTCGGGATGGCTACACCTTC
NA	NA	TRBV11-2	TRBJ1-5	CASSLERGGNQPQHF	TGTGCCAGCAGCTTAGAACGGGGTGGCAATCAGCCCCAGCATTTT
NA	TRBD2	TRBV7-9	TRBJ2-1	CASQRGGSSYNEQFF	TGTGCCAGCCAGAGGGGCGGGAGTAGCTACAATGAGCAGTTCTTC
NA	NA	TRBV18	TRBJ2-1	CASSPAGARPYNEQFF	TGTGCCAGCTCACCAGCAGGGGCTAGACCCTACAATGAGCAGTTCTTC
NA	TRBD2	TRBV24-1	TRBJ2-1	CATSDPSSGKNNEQFF	TGTGCCACCAGTGATCCCTCTAGCGGGAAGAACAATGAGCAGTTCTTC
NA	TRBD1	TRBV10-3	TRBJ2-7	CAISEPGQGWSYEQYF	TGTGCCATCAGTGAGCCCGGACAGGGGTGGTCCTACGAGCAGTACTTC
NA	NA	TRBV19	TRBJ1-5	CASSGGAFAPYSNQPQHF	TGTGCCAGTAGTGGGGGGGCATTTGCCCCTTATAGCAATCAGCCCCAGCATTTT
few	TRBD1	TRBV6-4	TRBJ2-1	CASSETGTGDEQFF	TGTGCCAGCAGTGAGACCGGGACAGGGGATGAGCAGTTCTTC
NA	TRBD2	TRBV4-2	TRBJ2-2	CASSHEATSGITGELFF	TGTGCCAGCAGCCACGAGGCGACTAGCGGGATCACCGGGGAGCTGTTTTTT
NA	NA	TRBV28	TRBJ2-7	CASSFGRAPYEQYF	TGTGCCAGCAGTTTTGGGCGGGCCCCCTACGAGCAGTACTTC
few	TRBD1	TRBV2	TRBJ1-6	CAIRTGETYNSPLHF	TGTGCCATCCGGACAGGGGAAACCTATAATTCACCCCTCCACTTT
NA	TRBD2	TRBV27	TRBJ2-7	CASSPPTSNGAEQYF	TGTGCCAGCAGTCCACCGACTAGCAACGGAGCTGAGCAGTACTTC
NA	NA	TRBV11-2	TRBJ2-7	CASSFVYEQYF	TGTGCCAGCAGCTTTGTATACGAGCAGTACTTC
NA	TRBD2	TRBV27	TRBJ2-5	CASSSLGLAEETQYF	TGTGCCAGCAGTTCGTTGGGACTAGCGGAAGAGACCCAGTACTTC
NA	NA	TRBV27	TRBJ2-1	CASSLSPPGRTDYNEQFF	TGTGCCAGCAGTTTATCCCCCCCCGGACGGACTGACTACAATGAGCAGTTCTTC
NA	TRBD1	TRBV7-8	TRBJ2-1	CASRTRDRSYNEQFF	TGTGCCAGCAGGACCCGGGACAGATCCTACAATGAGCAGTTCTTC
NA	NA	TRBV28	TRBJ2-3	CASSYLTMAADTQYF	TGTGCCAGCAGTTACCTTACTATGGCCGCAGATACGCAGTATTTT
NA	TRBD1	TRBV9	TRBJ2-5	CASSGEQGVWETQYF	TGTGCCAGCAGCGGGGAACAGGGGGTATGGGAGACCCAGTACTTC
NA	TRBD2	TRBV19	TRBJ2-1	CASRTNGLAGVGNEQFF	TGTGCCAGTAGGACCAATGGACTAGCGGGAGTAGGCAATGAGCAGTTCTTC
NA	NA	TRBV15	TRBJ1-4	CATSRASVYTFGQNEKLFF	TGTGCCACCAGCAGAGCTTCCGTCTACACTTTCGGACAGAATGAAAAACTGTTTTTT
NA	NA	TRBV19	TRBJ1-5	CASSGRQRDQPQHF	TGTGCCAGTAGTGGTAGGCAGCGAGATCAGCCCCAGCATTTT
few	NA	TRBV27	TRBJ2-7	CASSLGGLKEQYF	TGTGCCAGCAGTTTAGGGGGCCTTAAGGAGCAGTACTTC
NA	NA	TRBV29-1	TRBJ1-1	CSVAQGSTEAFF	TGCAGCGTTGCCCAGGGGTCCACTGAAGCTTTCTTT
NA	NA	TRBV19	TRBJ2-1	CASLSFGGSYEQFF	TGTGCCAGTCTATCCTTTGGAGGGAGCTATGAGCAGTTCTTC
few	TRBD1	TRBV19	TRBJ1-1	CASNLQGASTEAFF	TGTGCCAGTAATTTACAGGGGGCCTCCACTGAAGCTTTCTTT
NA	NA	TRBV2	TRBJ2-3	CASSDGSSARTDTQYF	TGTGCCAGCAGTGATGGGTCTAGCGCACGCACAGATACGCAGTATTTT
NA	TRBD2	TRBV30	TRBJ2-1	CAWRVLAGDHNEQFF	TGTGCCTGGAGGGTACTAGCGGGAGACCACAATGAGCAGTTCTTC
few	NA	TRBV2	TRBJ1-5	CASSEVGAGSNQPQHF	TGTGCCAGCAGTGAAGTAGGGGCGGGAAGCAATCAGCCCCAGCATTTT
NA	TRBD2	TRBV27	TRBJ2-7	CASSLLAGGPGYEQYF	TGTGCCAGCAGTTTACTAGCGGGAGGGCCTGGCTACGAGCAGTACTTC
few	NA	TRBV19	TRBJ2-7	CASSKRSSYEQYF	TGTGCCAGTAGCAAAAGGAGCTCCTACGAGCAGTACTTC
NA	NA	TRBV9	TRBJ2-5	CASSVGEYGGWVETQYF	TGTGCCAGCAGCGTAGGGGAGTATGGGGGGTGGGTAGAGACCCAGTACTTC
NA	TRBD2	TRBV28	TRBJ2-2	CASSARLAGGKSGELFF	TGTGCCAGCAGTGCCCGACTAGCGGGAGGGAAGTCCGGGGAGCTGTTTTTT
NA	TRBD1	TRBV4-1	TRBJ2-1	CASSQEPGQTASYNEQFF	TGCGCCAGCAGCCAAGAACCGGGACAGACGGCATCCTACAATGAGCAGTTCTTC
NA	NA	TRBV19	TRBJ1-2	CASSLRTDHGYTF	TGTGCCAGTAGTCTAAGGACAGACCATGGCTACACCTTC